The source of this TCR beta chain is a study of T-cell reconstitution after alpha-beta-depleted transplantation in children. The CDR3 is made up of 14 amino acids. Germline-derived CDR1 and CDR2 are MNHEY and SVGAGI. V lost 0 bases and J lost 5, with 10 bases in between. Preparation of the TCRbeta library was carried out with unique molecular identifiers. TCRdb recomputed calls from the PCR reads with MiXCR, one row per CDR3 protein. Of 500,000 to 750,000 distinct CDR3 sequences in the sample, about a quarter were seen once. This clonotype was picked up a small number of times. The antigen is unknown. Study observations and caveats: One year after transplant, T-cell counts and diversity came mostly from newly produced T cells.

Sequences were derived from PBMCs, sampled before TCRalphabeta/CD19-depleted stem cell transplant. The genes are TRBV6-5 and TRBJ2-5; no clear D. This receptor was taken from a boy under two years old with Wiskott-Aldrich syndrome, due to receive a stem cell transplant. CDR3 DNA sequence: TGTGCCAGCAGTTACTCGTCTAGTGGTGAGACCCAGTACTTC. Translating it yields CASSYSSSGETQYF.